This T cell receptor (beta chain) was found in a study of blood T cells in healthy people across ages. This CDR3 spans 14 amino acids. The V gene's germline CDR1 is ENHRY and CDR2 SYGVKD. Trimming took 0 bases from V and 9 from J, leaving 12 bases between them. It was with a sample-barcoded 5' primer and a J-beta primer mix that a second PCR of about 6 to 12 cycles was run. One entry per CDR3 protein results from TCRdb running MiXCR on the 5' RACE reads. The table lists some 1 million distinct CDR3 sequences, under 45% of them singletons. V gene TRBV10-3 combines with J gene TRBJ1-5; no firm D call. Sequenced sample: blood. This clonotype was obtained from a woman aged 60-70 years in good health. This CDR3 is CAISESLGNVPQHF. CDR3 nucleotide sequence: TGTGCCATCAGTGAGTCGCTAGGGAACGTGCCCCAGCATTTT.